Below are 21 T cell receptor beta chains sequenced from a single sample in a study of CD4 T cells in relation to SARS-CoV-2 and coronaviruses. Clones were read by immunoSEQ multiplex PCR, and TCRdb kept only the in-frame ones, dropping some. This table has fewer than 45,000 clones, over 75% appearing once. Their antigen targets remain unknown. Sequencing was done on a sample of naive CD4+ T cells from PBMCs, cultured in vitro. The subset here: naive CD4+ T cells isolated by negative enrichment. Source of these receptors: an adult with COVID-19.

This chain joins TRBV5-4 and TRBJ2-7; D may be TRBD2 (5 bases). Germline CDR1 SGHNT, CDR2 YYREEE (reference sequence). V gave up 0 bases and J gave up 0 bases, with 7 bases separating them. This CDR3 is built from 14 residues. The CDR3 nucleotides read TGTGCCAGCAGCTTGGCGGGGAGCTCCTACGAGCAGTACTTC. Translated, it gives CASSLAGSSYEQYF. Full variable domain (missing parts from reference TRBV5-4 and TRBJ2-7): ETGVTQSPTHLIKTRGQQVTLRCSSQSGHNTVSWYQQALGQGPQFIFQYYREEENGRGNFPPRFSGLQFPNYSSELNVNALELDDSALYLCASSLAGSSYEQYFGPGTRLTVT.

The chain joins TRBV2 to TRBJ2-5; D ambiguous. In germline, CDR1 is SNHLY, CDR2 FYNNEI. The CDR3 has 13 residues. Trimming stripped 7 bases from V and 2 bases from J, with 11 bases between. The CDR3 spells CASTATQQETQYF. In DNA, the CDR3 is TGTGCCAGCACAGCGACACAGCAAGAGACCCAGTACTTC.

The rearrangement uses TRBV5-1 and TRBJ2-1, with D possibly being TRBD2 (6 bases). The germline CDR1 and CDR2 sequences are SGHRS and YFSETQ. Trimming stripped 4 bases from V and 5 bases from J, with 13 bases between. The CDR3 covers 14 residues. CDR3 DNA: TGCGCCAGCAGCCCGGACTATTCGAACAATGAGCAGTTCTTC. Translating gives CASSPDYSNNEQFF.

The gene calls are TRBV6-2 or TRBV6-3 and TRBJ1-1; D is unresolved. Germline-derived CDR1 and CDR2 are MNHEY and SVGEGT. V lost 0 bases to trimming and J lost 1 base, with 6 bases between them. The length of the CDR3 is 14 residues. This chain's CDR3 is CASSYSGRNTEAFF. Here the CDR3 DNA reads TGTGCCAGCAGTTACTCCGGACGGAACACTGAAGCTTTCTTT.

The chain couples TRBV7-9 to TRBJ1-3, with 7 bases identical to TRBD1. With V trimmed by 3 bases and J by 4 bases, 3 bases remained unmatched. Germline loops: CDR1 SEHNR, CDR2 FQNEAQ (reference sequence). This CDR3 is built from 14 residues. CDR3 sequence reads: CASSFGTEGNTIYF. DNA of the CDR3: TGTGCCAGCAGCTTTGGGACAGAAGGAAACACCATATATTTT.

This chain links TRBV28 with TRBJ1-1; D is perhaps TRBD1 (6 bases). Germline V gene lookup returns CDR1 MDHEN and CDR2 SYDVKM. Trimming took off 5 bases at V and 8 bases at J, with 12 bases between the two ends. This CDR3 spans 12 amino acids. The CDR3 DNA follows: TGTGCCAGCAGTACCAGGGGCGGGGAAGCTTTCTTT. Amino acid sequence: CASSTRGGEAFF.

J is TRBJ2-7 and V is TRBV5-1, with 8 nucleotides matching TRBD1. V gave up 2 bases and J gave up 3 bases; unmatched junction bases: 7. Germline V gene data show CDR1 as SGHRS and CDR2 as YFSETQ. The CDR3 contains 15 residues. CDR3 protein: CASSLAGTGYYEQYF. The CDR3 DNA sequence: TGCGCCAGCAGCTTAGCCGGGACAGGTTACTACGAGCAGTACTTC.

CDR3 amino acids: CASSLFAGQEETQYF. The CDR3 nucleotides read TGTGCCAGCAGCTTATTTGCGGGACAAGAAGAGACCCAGTACTTC. This rearrangement joins TRBV7-3 to TRBJ2-5, with D perhaps given as TRBD1 or TRBD2 (6 bases each). This CDR3 has 15 residues. CDR1 and CDR2 (germline): SGHTA, FQGTGA. V was cut by 2 bases and J by 3 bases, with 13 bases left in between.

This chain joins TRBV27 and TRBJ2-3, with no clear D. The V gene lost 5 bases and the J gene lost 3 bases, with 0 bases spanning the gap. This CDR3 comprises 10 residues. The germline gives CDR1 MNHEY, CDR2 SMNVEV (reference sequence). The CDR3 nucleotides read TGTGCCAGCAGTACAGATACGCAGTATTTT. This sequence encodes CASSTDTQYF.

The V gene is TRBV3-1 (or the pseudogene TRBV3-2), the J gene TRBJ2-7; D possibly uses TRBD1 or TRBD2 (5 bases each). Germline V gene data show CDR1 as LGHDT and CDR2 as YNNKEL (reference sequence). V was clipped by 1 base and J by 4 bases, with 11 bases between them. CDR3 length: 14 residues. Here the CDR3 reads CASSQAGSGYEQYF. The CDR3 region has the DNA TGTGCCAGCAGCCAAGCAGGGTCGGGGTACGAGCAGTACTTC.

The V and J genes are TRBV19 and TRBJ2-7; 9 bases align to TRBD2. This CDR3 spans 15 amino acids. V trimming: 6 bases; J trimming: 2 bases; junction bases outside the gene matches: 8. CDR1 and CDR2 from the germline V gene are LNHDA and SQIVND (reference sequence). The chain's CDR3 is CASSSSGDVAYEQYF. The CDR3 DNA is TGTGCCAGTAGCTCTAGCGGGGATGTGGCCTACGAGCAGTACTTC.

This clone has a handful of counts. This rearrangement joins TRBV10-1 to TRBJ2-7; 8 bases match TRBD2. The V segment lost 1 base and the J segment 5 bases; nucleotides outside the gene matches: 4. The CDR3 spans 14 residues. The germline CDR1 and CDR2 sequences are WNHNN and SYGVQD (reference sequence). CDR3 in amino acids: CASSEFGREDEQYF. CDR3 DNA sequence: TGCGCCAGCAGTGAGTTCGGGAGGGAAGACGAGCAGTACTTC.

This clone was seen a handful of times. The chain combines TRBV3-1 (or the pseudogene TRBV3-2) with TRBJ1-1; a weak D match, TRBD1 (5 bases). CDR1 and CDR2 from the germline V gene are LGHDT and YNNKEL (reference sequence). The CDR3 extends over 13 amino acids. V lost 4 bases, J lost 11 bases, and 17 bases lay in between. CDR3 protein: CASSLSGHVAAFF. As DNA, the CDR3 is TGTGCCAGCAGCCTTTCTGGACATGTGGCGGCTTTCTTT.

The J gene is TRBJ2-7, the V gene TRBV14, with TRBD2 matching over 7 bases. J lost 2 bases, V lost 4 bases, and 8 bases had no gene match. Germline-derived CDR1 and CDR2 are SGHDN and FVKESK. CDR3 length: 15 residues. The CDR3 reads CASSRVTGTTYEQYF. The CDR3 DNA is TGTGCCAGCAGCCGAGTGACCGGGACTACCTACGAGCAGTACTTC.

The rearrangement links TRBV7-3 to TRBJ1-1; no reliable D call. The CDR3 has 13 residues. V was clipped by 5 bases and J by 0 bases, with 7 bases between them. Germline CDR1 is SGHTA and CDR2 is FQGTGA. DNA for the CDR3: TGTGCCAGCAGCACGGGCATGAACACTGAAGCTTTCTTT. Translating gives CASSTGMNTEAFF.

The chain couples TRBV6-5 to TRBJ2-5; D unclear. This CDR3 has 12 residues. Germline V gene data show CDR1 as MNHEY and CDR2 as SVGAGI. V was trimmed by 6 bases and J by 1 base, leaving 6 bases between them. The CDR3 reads CASRTLQETQYF. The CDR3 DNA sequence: TGTGCCAGCAGGACCCTCCAAGAGACCCAGTACTTC.

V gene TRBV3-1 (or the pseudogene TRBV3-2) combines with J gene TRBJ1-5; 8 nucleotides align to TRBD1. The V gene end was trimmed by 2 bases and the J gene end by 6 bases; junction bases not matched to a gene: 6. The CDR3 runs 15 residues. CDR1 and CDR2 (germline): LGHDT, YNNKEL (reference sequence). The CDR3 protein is CASSQTGQGIQPQHF. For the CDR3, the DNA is TGTGCCAGCAGCCAAACCGGACAGGGTATTCAGCCCCAGCATTTT.

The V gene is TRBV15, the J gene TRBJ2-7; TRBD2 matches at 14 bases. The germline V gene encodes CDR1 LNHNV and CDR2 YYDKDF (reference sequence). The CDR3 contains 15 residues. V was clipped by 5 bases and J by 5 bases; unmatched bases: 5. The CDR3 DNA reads TGTGCCACCAGCTTGTGGACTAGCGGGAGGAACGAGCAGTACTTC. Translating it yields CATSLWTSGRNEQYF.

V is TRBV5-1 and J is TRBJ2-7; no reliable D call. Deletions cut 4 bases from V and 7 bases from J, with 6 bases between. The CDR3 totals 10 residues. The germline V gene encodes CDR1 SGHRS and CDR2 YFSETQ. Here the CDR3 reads CASSTPEQYF. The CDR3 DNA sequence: TGCGCCAGCAGCACTCCTGAGCAGTACTTC.

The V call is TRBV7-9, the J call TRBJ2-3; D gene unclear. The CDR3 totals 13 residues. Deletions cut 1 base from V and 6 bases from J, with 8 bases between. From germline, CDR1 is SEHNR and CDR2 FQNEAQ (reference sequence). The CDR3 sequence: CASSLVYSDTQYF. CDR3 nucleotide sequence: TGTGCCAGCAGCTTAGTGTATTCGGATACGCAGTATTTT.

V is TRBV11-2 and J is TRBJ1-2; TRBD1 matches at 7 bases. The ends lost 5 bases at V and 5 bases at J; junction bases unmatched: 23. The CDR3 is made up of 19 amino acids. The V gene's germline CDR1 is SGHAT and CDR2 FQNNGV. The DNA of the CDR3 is TGTGCCAGCAGCGCCCTGGGAGGGGATCACAGGGGCTTTTGGTATGGCTACACCTTC. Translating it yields CASSALGGDHRGFWYGYTF. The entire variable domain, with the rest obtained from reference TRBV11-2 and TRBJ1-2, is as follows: EAGVAQSPRYKIIEKRQSVAFWCNPISGHATLYWYQQILGQGPKLLIQFQNNGVVDDSQLPKDRFSAERLKGVDSTLKIQPAKLEDSAVYLCASSALGGDHRGFWYGYTFGSGTRLTVV.